This passage covers 23 T cell receptor beta chains from one sample sequenced in a study of blood T cell repertoires in COVID-19. This table comes from immunoSEQ multiplex PCR, and its TCRdb copy is limited to in-frame clones, with some not included. This table has about 200,000 clones, under 90% appearing once. The sequenced material came from peripheral blood. Receptors were obtained from a man at least 80 years old with acute or convalescent COVID-19.

The rearrangement uses TRBV28 and TRBJ1-1, with D unclear. This CDR3 is 14 amino acids long. The germline V gene encodes CDR1 MDHEN and CDR2 SYDVKM. Trimming left V 1 base short and J 4 bases short, with 10 bases between. The CDR3 loop is CASSLSVPGTEAFF. CDR3 nucleotides: TGTGCCAGCAGTTTATCAGTGCCGGGCACTGAAGCTTTCTTT.

This chain links TRBV5-1 with TRBJ1-4, with 7 bases fitting TRBD1. Germline V gives CDR1 SGHRS, CDR2 YFSETQ. The J segment lost 8 bases and the V segment lost 4 bases, leaving 8 bases of the junction unmatched. The CDR3 totals 14 residues. The CDR3 loop reads CASSRTGGDEKLFF. The CDR3 DNA follows: TGCGCCAGCAGCCGGACAGGCGGGGACGAAAAACTGTTTTTT.

This clone was counted once. The CDR3 region is CASSMGLAGADTQYF. In nucleotides, the CDR3 is TGTGCCAGCAGCATGGGACTAGCGGGAGCGGATACGCAGTATTTT. The chain links TRBV7-2 to TRBJ2-3, with TRBD2 identical over 14 bases. V shed 5 bases and J 6 bases; nucleotides not matched to a gene: 4. CDR1 and CDR2 (germline): SGHTA, FQGNSA. The CDR3 is 15 amino acids.

J is TRBJ1-2 and V is TRBV24-1; 7 bases agree with TRBD1. Germline assignment: CDR1 KGHDR and CDR2 SFDVKD. The CDR3 is made up of 15 amino acids. V was clipped by 4 bases and J by 4 bases; unmatched bases: 8. The CDR3 here is CATSDPGTDGYGYTF. CDR3 nucleotide sequence: TGTGCCACCAGTGACCCCGGGACAGATGGCTATGGCTACACCTTC.

This clone was found once. Written as DNA, the CDR3 is TGTGCCAGCAGTTACGACAGGGGAGGGGGTCAGCCCCAGCATTTT. Translation: CASSYDRGGGQPQHF. J is TRBJ1-5 and V is TRBV6-5, with TRBD1 matching 8 bases. This CDR3 contains 15 residues. Losses at the gene ends were 2 bases for V and 6 bases for J; bases not matched to a gene: 6. Germline values: CDR1 MNHEY, CDR2 SVGAGI.

This clone was counted once. The gene calls are TRBV28 and TRBJ2-7; TRBD1 matches 7 bases. CDR3 length: 15 residues. J was trimmed by 6 bases and V by 6 bases; bases with no gene match: 14. Germline CDR1 and CDR2: MDHEN and SYDVKM. The CDR3 is CASSPQGTASPEQYF. In DNA form, the CDR3 reads TGTGCCAGCAGCCCACAAGGGACAGCATCCCCCGAGCAGTACTTC.

This clone was counted a single time. The chain uses TRBV28 and TRBJ1-1; D is possibly TRBD1 (5 bases). V dropped 5 bases and J dropped 1 base, with 14 bases sitting between them. This CDR3 region has 15 residues. The germline V gene has CDR1 MDHEN and CDR2 SYDVKM. The DNA of the CDR3 is TGTGCCAGCAGTCCCTACGGGGGAGAGAACACTGAAGCTTTCTTT. Its protein product is CASSPYGGENTEAFF.

The chain couples TRBV10-3 to TRBJ1-2; 7 bases line up with TRBD1. The germline gives CDR1 ENHRY, CDR2 SYGVKD. V trimming: 5 bases; J trimming: 5 bases; junction bases outside the gene matches: 14. The length of the CDR3 is 16 residues. CDR3 DNA sequence: TGTGCCATCAGTTCGGGTAGAGGGGGCTATGGTTATGGCTACACCTTC. It translates to CAISSGRGGYGYGYTF.

This chain links TRBV2 with TRBJ2-5; no clear D. V lost 8 bases and J 3 bases, leaving 10 bases between the germline ends. The CDR3 totals 12 residues. Germline CDR1 is SNHLY and CDR2 is FYNNEI. The CDR3, as DNA: TGTGCCAGCGGCCAGGTAGAAGAGACCCAGTACTTC. Translated: CASGQVEETQYF. Full variable domain (remainder filled in from reference TRBV2 and TRBJ2-5): EPEVTQTPSHQVTQMGQEVILRCVPISNHLYFYWYRQILGQKVEFLVSFYNNEISEKSEIFDDQFSVERPDGSNFTLKIRSTKLEDSAMYFCASGQVEETQYFGPGTRLLVL.

The chain combines TRBV5-1 with TRBJ2-3, with 7 bases lining up with TRBD2. This CDR3 region has 16 residues. V gave up 0 bases and J gave up 2 bases; unmatched junction bases: 6. Germline V gene lookup returns CDR1 SGHRS and CDR2 YFSETQ. The DNA of the CDR3 is TGCGCCAGCAGCTTGGCCAGCGGGGCGACCACAGATACGCAGTATTTT. Translated: CASSLASGATTDTQYF.

The chain recombines TRBV24-1 with TRBJ2-1, with 16 bases fitting TRBD2. The V and J ends lost 3 bases and 9 bases, in that order; junction bases with no gene match: 16. The CDR3 is 20 residues long. Germline V lookup: CDR1 KGHDR, CDR2 SFDVKD. The CDR3 DNA reads as TGTGCCACCAGTGATCAAGGGACTAGCGGGAGGGATAGGGGGCTTTTTGAGCAGTTCTTC. Translating gives CATSDQGTSGRDRGLFEQFF.

The sample holds one count of this clone. The rearrangement uses TRBV4-1 and TRBJ2-7; 11 positions match TRBD2. This CDR3 is built from 15 residues. The junction had 4 bases not matched to a gene; V was cut back by 4 bases and J by 2 bases. The V gene's germline CDR1 is MGHRA and CDR2 YSYEKL. The CDR3 protein is CASSPGLAGPYEQYF. The CDR3 region has the DNA TGCGCCAGCAGCCCTGGACTAGCGGGCCCCTACGAGCAGTACTTC.

V and J are TRBV7-3 and TRBJ2-3; D is unclear. This CDR3 contains 15 residues. Trimming left V 5 bases short and J 0 bases short, with 12 bases between. Germline lookup yields CDR1 SGHTA and CDR2 FQGTGA. The CDR3 is CASSPVGSSTDTQYF. The CDR3 nucleotides are TGTGCCAGCAGCCCAGTCGGGTCTAGCACAGATACGCAGTATTTT.

V usage is TRBV27 and J usage is TRBJ1-1; 9 nucleotides align to TRBD1. In germline, CDR1 is MNHEY, CDR2 SMNVEV (reference sequence). After removal of 6 bases from V and 5 bases from J, the junction contained 10 bases not matched to a gene. The CDR3 consists of 15 residues. CDR3 DNA: TGTGCCAGCAGGCTAGGTCGGGACAGGGAAACTGAAGCTTTCTTT. Protein product: CASRLGRDRETEAFF.

Turning to this clone: In the same sample, other DNA sequences code for this CDR3. This chain joins TRBV3-1 (or the pseudogene TRBV3-2) and TRBJ2-5; D not certain. CDR1 and CDR2 (germline): LGHDT, YNNKEL (reference sequence). V was trimmed by 0 bases and J by 4 bases, leaving 6 bases between them. CDR3 size: 13 residues. This CDR3 reads CASSQDRGETQYF. DNA for the CDR3: TGTGCCAGCAGCCAAGATAGAGGAGAGACCCAGTACTTC.

The chain is built from TRBV11-2 and TRBJ2-5, with 9 nucleotides matching TRBD2. CDR3 length: 15 residues. Trimming removed 2 bases from V and 0 bases from J; junction bases left unmatched: 1. Germline lookup yields CDR1 SGHAT and CDR2 FQNNGV. CDR3 bases: TGTGCCAGCAGCTTACTAGCGGGACACCAAGAGACCCAGTACTTC. Protein product: CASSLLAGHQETQYF.

J is TRBJ2-7 and V is TRBV29-1; D unresolved. Germline values: CDR1 SQVTM, CDR2 ANQGSEA. Trimming pared 0 bases from V and 3 bases from J, leaving 9 bases between. The CDR3 totals 13 residues. The CDR3 sequence: CSVEDRSGYEQYF. The CDR3 coding sequence is TGCAGCGTTGAAGATAGGTCAGGCTACGAGCAGTACTTC.

The chain links TRBV5-6 to TRBJ2-7; possible D gene TRBD1, 6 bases. From germline, CDR1 is SGHDT and CDR2 YYEEEE. Trimming removed 5 bases at V and 0 bases at J, with 15 bases between. The CDR3 covers 15 residues. The CDR3 reads CASRTGTQSSYEQYV. The CDR3, as DNA: TGTGCCAGCAGGACCGGGACACAGAGCTCCTACGAGCAGTACGTC.

This chain's CDR3 is CASTGSGRYEQFF. The CDR3 DNA reads TGTGCCAGCACCGGATCGGGTCGTTATGAGCAGTTCTTC. V and J are TRBV4-2 and TRBJ2-1; D unresolved. The V and J ends lost 7 bases and 8 bases respectively, with 15 bases between them. The V gene's germline CDR1 is LGHNA and CDR2 YNFKEQ. This CDR3 has 13 residues.

V and J are TRBV24-1 and TRBJ2-5; 9 nucleotides line up with TRBD1. Germline V CDR1 and CDR2: KGHDR, SFDVKD. V was clipped by 10 bases and J by 2 bases; unmatched bases: 1. This CDR3 has 12 amino acids. The CDR3: CATGQGQETQYF. CDR3 in DNA: TGTGCCACAGGACAGGGGCAAGAGACCCAGTACTTC.

This clone was seen once. The gene calls are TRBV4-1 and TRBJ2-7; maybe TRBD1 (6 bases). There are 13 residues in the CDR3. The germline V gene encodes CDR1 MGHRA and CDR2 YSYEKL. The V end was cut by 4 bases, the J end by 3 bases, with 10 bases between. In DNA, the CDR3 is TGCGCCAGCAGCCGTCAACAGGGCTACGAGCAGTACTTC. It is translated as CASSRQQGYEQYF.

CDR3 sequence (DNA): TGTGCCAGCTCACCACCGAGGAGCAAAAACATTCAGTACTTC. This encodes CASSPPRSKNIQYF. The chain has TRBV18 and TRBJ2-4; D is uncertain. The ends were cut back, 0 bases at V and 3 bases at J, with 6 bases in the middle. Germline V lookup: CDR1 KGHSH, CDR2 LQKENI. CDR3 length: 14 amino acids. The entire variable domain, with the rest obtained from reference TRBV18 and TRBJ2-4, is as follows: NAGVMQNPRHLVRRRGQEARLRCSPMKGHSHVYWYRQLPEEGLKFMVYLQKENIIDESGMPKERFSAEFPKEGPSILRIQQVVRGDSAAYFCASSPPRSKNIQYFGAGTRLSVL.

Comment on this clone: An end of the junction does not agree with germline; a read error may underlie this. V and J are TRBV7-9 and TRBJ1-1, with 9 bases fitting TRBD1. CDR3 length equals 14 residues. Germline V lookup: CDR1 SEHNR, CDR2 FQNEAQ (reference sequence). The CDR3 reads CASSGQGRATESFF. CDR3 nucleotide sequence: TGTGCCAGCAGCGGACAGGGGAGGGCCACTGAATCTTTCTTT.